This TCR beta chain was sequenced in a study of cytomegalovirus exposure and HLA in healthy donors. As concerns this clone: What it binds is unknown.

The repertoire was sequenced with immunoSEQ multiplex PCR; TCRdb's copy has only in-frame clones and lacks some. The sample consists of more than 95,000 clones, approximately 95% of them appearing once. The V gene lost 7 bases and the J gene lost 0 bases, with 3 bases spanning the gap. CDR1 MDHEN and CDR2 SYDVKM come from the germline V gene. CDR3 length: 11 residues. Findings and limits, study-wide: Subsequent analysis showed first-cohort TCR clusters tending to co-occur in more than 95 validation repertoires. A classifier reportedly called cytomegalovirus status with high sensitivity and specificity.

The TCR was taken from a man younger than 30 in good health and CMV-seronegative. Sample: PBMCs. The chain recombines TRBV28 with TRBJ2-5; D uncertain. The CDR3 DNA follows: TGTGCCAGCAACAACCAAGAGACCCAGTACTTC. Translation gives CASNNQETQYF.